The 5 T cell receptor beta chains given below trace back to one sample, sequenced in a study of blood T cell repertoires in COVID-19. TCRdb's copy holds only in-frame clones and misses some; the assay was immunoSEQ multiplex PCR. The repertoire consists of under 200,000 clones, with about three quarters occurring once and the leading ten covering about 8.3%. The sequenced material came from peripheral blood. All receptors derive from a man aged 55-75 years with acute or convalescent COVID-19.

The genes are TRBV7-3 and TRBJ2-3; 15 bases align to TRBD2. The CDR3 consists of 17 residues. The J segment lost 6 bases and the V segment lost 0 bases, leaving 4 bases of the junction unmatched. CDR1 and CDR2 (germline): SGHTA, FQGTGA. The CDR3: CASSLTGTSGGRDTQYF. The DNA of the CDR3 is TGTGCCAGCAGCTTAACCGGGACTAGCGGGGGGAGGGATACGCAGTATTTT.

This clone was recorded a few times. The V gene is TRBV9, the J gene TRBJ1-1; 10 nucleotides line up with TRBD1. The CDR3 has 12 residues. Germline V CDR1 and CDR2: SGDLS, YYNGEE. With V trimmed by 4 bases and J by 10 bases, 4 bases remained unmatched. CDR3 sequence reads: CASSPGQGGAFF. DNA for the CDR3: TGTGCCAGCAGCCCCGGACAGGGGGGAGCTTTCTTT.

The sample holds one count of this clone. V is TRBV24-1 and J is TRBJ2-3; 12 bases fit TRBD2. Germline V gene sequence: CDR1 KGHDR, CDR2 SFDVKD. V was clipped by 3 bases and J by 0 bases; unmatched bases: 6. CDR3 length: 18 amino acids. The CDR3 here is CATSDPMTSGGSTDTQYF. CDR3 sequence (DNA): TGTGCCACCAGTGATCCAATGACTAGCGGGGGTAGCACAGATACGCAGTATTTT.

The V and J genes are TRBV30 and TRBJ2-7; D is unresolved. The CDR3 totals 12 residues. Per the germline V gene, CDR1 is GTSNPN and CDR2 is SVGIG (reference sequence). V lost 4 bases and J 2 bases, leaving 9 bases between the germline ends. This chain's CDR3 is CAWNEMTYEQYF. Here the CDR3 DNA reads TGTGCCTGGAATGAGATGACCTACGAGCAGTACTTC.

This chain connects TRBV10-3 to TRBJ1-2; 8 bases line up with TRBD1. The CDR3 length is 14 residues. V gave up 3 bases and J gave up 5 bases; unmatched junction bases: 5. CDR1 and CDR2 (germline): ENHRY, SYGVKD. The CDR3 loop is CAISDSGQGYGYTF. CDR3 nucleotide sequence: TGTGCCATCAGTGACTCCGGACAGGGATATGGCTACACCTTC.